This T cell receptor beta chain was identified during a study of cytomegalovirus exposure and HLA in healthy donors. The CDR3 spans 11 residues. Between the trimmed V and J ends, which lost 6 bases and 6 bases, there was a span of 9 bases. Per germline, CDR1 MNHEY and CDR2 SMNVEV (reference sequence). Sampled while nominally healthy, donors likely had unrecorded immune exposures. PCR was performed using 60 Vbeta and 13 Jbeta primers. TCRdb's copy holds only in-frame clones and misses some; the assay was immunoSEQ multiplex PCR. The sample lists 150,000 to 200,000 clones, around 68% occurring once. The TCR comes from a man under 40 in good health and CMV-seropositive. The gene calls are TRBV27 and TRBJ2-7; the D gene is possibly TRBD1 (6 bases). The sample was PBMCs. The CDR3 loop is CASRARGEQYF. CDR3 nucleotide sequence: TGTGCCAGCAGAGCCAGGGGCGAGCAGTACTTC.